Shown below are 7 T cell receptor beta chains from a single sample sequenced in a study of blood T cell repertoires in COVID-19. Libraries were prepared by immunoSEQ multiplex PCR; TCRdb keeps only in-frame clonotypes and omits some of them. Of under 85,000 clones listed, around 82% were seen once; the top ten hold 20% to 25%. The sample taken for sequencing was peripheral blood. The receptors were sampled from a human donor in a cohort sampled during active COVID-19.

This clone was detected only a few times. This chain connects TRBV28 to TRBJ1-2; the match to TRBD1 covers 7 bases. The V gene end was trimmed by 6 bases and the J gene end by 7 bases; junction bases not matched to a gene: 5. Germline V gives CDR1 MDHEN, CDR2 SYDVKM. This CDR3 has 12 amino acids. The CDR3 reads CASSLTGFGYTF. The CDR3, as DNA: TGTGCCAGCAGCCTGACAGGGTTTGGCTACACCTTC.

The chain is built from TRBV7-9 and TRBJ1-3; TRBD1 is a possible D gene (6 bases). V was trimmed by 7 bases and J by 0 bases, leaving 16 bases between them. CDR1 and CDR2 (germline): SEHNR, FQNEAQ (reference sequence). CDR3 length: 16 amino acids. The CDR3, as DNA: TGTGCCAGCACGCCTTTGGGACACTTCTCTGGAAACACCATATATTTT. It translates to CASTPLGHFSGNTIYF. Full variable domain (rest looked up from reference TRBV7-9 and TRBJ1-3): DTGVSQNPRHKITKRGQNVTFRCDPISEHNRLYWYRQTLGQGPEFLTYFQNEAQLEKSRLLSDRFSAERPKGSFSTLEIQRTEQGDSAMYLCASTPLGHFSGNTIYFGEGSWLTVV.

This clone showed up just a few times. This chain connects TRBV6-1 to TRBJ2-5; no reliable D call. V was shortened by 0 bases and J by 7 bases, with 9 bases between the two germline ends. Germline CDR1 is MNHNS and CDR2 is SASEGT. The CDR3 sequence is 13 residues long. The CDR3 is CASSEASYGTQYF. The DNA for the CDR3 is TGTGCCAGCAGTGAAGCCTCCTACGGGACCCAGTACTTC.

For the CDR3, the DNA is TGTGCCACCGGACAGGGCTTCCAAGAGACCCAGTACTTC. This encodes CATGQGFQETQYF. The genes are TRBV27 and TRBJ2-5, with TRBD1 matching 8 bases. Trimming cost V 10 bases and J 1 base; bases outside gene matches: 5. CDR3 length: 13 residues. The V gene's germline CDR1 is MNHEY and CDR2 SMNVEV (reference sequence).

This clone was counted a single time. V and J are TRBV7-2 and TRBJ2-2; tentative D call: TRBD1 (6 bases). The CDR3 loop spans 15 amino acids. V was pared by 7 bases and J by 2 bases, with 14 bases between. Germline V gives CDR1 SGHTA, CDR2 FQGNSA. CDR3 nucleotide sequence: TGTGCCAGCACCAAACCGGGACACAACACCGGGGAGCTGTTTTTT. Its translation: CASTKPGHNTGELFF. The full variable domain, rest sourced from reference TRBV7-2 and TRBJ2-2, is GAGVSQSPSNKVTEKGKDVELRCDPISGHTALYWYRQSLGQGLEFLIYFQGNSAPDKSGLPSDRFSAERTGGSVSTLTIQRTQQEDSAVYLCASTKPGHNTGELFFGEGSRLTVL.

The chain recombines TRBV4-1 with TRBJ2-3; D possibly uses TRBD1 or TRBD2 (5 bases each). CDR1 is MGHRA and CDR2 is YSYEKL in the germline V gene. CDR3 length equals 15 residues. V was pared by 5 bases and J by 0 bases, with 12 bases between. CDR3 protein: CASSKADTSTDTQYF. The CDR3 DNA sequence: TGCGCCAGCAGCAAAGCGGACACCAGCACAGATACGCAGTATTTT.

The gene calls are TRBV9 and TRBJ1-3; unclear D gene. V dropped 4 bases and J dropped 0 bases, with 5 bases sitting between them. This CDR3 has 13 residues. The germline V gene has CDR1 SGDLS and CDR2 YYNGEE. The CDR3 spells CASSLNSGNTIYF. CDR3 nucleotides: TGTGCCAGCAGCCTAAACTCTGGAAACACCATATATTTT.